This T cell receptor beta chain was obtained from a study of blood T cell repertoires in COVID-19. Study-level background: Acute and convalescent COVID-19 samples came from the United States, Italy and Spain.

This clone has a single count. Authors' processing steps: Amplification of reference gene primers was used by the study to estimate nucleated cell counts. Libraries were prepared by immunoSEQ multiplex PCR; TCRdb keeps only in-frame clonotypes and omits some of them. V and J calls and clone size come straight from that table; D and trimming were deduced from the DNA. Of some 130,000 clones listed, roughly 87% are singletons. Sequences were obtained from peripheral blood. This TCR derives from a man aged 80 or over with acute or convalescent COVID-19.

The CDR3 nucleotides are TGTGCCAGCAGCCCGCTGACAGGAGCAAATGAAAAACTGTTTTTT. Translation gives CASSPLTGANEKLFF. The chain employs TRBV7-9 and TRBJ1-4; a possible D gene is TRBD1 (6 bases). Trimming stripped 5 bases from V and 5 bases from J, with 15 bases between. CDR1 is SEHNR, CDR2 FQNEAQ, per germline (reference sequence). This CDR3 has 15 amino acids.